The sample holds a few counts of the clone carrying this T cell receptor beta chain. Its antigen is undetermined. This record belongs to a study of T-cell memory formation after mild COVID-19. The overall study: TCR clusters mostly belonged to single donors.

Study observations and caveats: Cross-reactive memory seemingly joined, as some responding clones were found in pre-infection memory.

The CDR3 contains 15 residues. Germline V gene data show CDR1 as LGHDT and CDR2 as YNNKEL (reference sequence). Trimming stripped 1 base from V and 2 bases from J, with 11 bases between. TCRdb fed the 5' RACE reads into MiXCR, producing one record per CDR3 protein. This table has about half a million distinct CDR3 sequences, 15% to 20% appearing once. The chain has TRBV3-1 and TRBJ2-5; D is possibly TRBD1 (6 bases). The sample consisted of PBMCs or a T cell subset sorted from them (not recorded which). This clonotype originated in an adult woman who had mild COVID-19 (a few samples of this study predate the infection). Cell type and time point are not known. The CDR3 reads CASSQGQGPQETQYF. CDR3 bases: TGTGCCAGCAGCCAAGGGCAGGGGCCTCAAGAGACCCAGTACTTC.